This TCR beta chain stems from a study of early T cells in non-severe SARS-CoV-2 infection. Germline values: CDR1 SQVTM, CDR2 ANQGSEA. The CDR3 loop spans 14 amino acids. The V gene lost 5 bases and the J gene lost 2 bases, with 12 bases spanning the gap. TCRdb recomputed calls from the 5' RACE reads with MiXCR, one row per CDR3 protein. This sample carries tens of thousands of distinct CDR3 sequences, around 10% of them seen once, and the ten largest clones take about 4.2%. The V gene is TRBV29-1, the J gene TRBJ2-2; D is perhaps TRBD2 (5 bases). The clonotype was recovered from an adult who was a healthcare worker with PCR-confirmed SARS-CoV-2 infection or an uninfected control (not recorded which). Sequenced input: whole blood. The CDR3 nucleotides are TGCAGCGTTATGCCAGGAGGAAACACCGGGGAGCTGTTTTTT. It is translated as CSVMPGGNTGELFF.